The source of this T cell receptor beta chain is a study of T cell responses to AZD1222 COVID-19 vaccine. This CDR3 spans 11 amino acids. V lost 6 bases to trimming and J lost 4 bases, with 4 bases between them. Germline loops: CDR1 SGHAT, CDR2 FQDESV (reference sequence). The count of this clone is one. TCRdb's table, derived via immunoSEQ multiplex PCR, lists solely in-frame clones and lacks some. The sample lists 65,000 to 85,000 clones, 80% to 90% occurring once. This clonotype was sampled from an adult who received the AZD1222 COVID-19 vaccine. The V and J genes are TRBV11-1 and TRBJ2-1; D unclear. Specimen: peripheral blood, collected 28 days after the second AZD1222 dose. The CDR3 coding sequence is TGTGCCAGCAGTCCTTACAATGAGCAGTTCTTC. Residues: CASSPYNEQFF.